This T cell receptor (beta chain) is from a study of T cell repertoires in cytomegalovirus infection. Turning to the study itself: Public TCR beta signatures indicated both CMV infection and matching HLA type.

Regarding the study as a whole: Cumulative frequency of public TCR beta families picked out carriers of CMV plus the relevant HLA. HLA-C-restricted TCR beta clonotypes specific for CMV led the ex vivo response.

The sample holds many counts of this clonotype. What it binds is not known. Germline V CDR1 and CDR2: SGHTA, FQGNSA. Trimming took 5 bases from V and 2 from J; bases not matched to a gene: 5. The CDR3 covers 15 residues. TCRdb itself ran the reads through MiXCR, one entry per CDR3 protein. Here the sample spans under 250,000 distinct CDR3 sequences, roughly an eighth being singletons. This chain uses TRBV7-2 with TRBJ2-3, with 9 bases aligning to TRBD2. Sequencing was performed on PBMCs. This TCR was recovered from a human donor in good health (CMV status not recorded). Some clones in this sample may be carry-over from other donors' samples. The CDR3 bases are TGTGCCAGCAGCGGAGCGGGGGGTCCCACAGATACGCAGTATTTT. It codes for CASSGAGGPTDTQYF.